This TCR beta chain was documented in a study of CD8 T cells in Susac syndrome. With random hexamers, 0.5 to 1 ug RNA was reverse transcribed. With immunoSEQ multiplex PCR, TCR beta CDR3 was amplified across 54 Vbeta and 13 Jbeta. TCRdb used MiXCR to reprocess the immunoSEQ multiplex PCR reads, holding one entry per CDR3 protein. The data contain about 210,000 distinct CDR3 sequences, 95% of them seen just once; the ten biggest clones take up 0.085% to 0.1%. V lost 0 bases and J 2 bases, leaving 14 bases between the germline ends. There are 15 residues in the CDR3. From germline, CDR1 is DFQATT and CDR2 SNEGSKA (reference sequence).

This receptor was obtained from a human donor with multiple sclerosis. J is TRBJ2-7 and V is TRBV20-1, with a possible D match to TRBD2 (6 bases). The material sequenced was CD4+ T cells from PBMCs. CDR3 in DNA: TGCAGTGCTAGAGATGTATCGGGAGCCCCCTACGAGCAGTACTTC. Protein sequence: CSARDVSGAPYEQYF.